This entry lists 28 T cell receptor beta chains sequenced from one sample in a study of response to subunit inactivated influenza vaccine. MiXCR was run by TCRdb on the RT-PCR reads, yielding one entry per CDR3 protein. This table holds 490,000 or so distinct CDR3 sequences, approximately 7.7% found once. Sequenced here: PBMCs from blood, sampled around 25 months after vaccination. The receptors were gathered from a man aged 50 to 69 who received an inactivated influenza vaccine.

This clonotype was seen many times. This sequence joins TRBV7-9 and TRBJ1-1, with D uncertain. CDR3 length equals 14 residues. Germline V gene sequence: CDR1 SEHNR, CDR2 FQNEAQ (reference sequence). Trimming took off 1 base at V and 0 bases at J, with 6 bases between the two ends. The CDR3 DNA reads as TGTGCCAGCAGCTTAGTTCAGATGAACACTGAAGCTTTCTTT. This encodes CASSLVQMNTEAFF.

This chain joins TRBV11-2 and TRBJ1-2; 7 bases are a match to TRBD1. The CDR3 totals 14 residues. With V trimmed by 5 bases and J by 6 bases, 9 bases remained unmatched. CDR1 is SGHAT, CDR2 FQNNGV, per germline. The CDR3 nucleotides are TGTGCCAGCAGCCCGACAGGGCTCTACAATGGCTACACCTTC. As protein: CASSPTGLYNGYTF.

The rearrangement uses TRBV4-3 and TRBJ1-1; the D is unclear. Germline V lookup: CDR1 LGHNA, CDR2 YSLEER. The CDR3 totals 14 residues. V gave up 6 bases and J gave up 1 base, with 12 bases separating them. CDR3 DNA sequence: TGCGCCAGCAGAGCGGTGGGCGCGAACACTGAAGCTTTCTTT. It is translated as CASRAVGANTEAFF.

This clonotype was counted ten times or more. The chain recombines TRBV29-1 with TRBJ2-7; tentative D call: TRBD1 (6 bases). This CDR3 has 13 residues. Germline CDR1 and CDR2: SQVTM and ANQGSEA. This CDR3 is CSLEGTTSYEQYF. The CDR3 DNA reads TGCAGTCTTGAGGGGACAACCTCCTACGAGCAGTACTTC.

The chain employs TRBV12-3 or TRBV12-4 and TRBJ1-4; D is undetermined. V was cut by 6 bases and J by 2 bases, with 10 bases left in between. The CDR3 totals 14 residues. For the CDR3, the DNA is TGTGCCAGCAGCCATTTCCCCACTAATGAAAAACTGTTTTTT. Protein sequence: CASSHFPTNEKLFF.

There are many counts of this clonotype. The rearrangement links TRBV12-3 or TRBV12-4 to TRBJ2-3; 12 nucleotides agree with TRBD2. V lost 6 bases to trimming and J lost 4 bases; unmatched junction nucleotides: 5. The CDR3 is 15 residues long. CDR3 coding DNA: TGTGCCAGCAGCCTACTAGCGGGGGGAGCAGATACGCAGTATTTT. Translation gives CASSLLAGGADTQYF.

The V gene is TRBV7-3, the J gene TRBJ2-2; 8 bases are shared with TRBD2. The V segment lost 3 bases and the J segment 4 bases; nucleotides outside the gene matches: 13. Germline CDR1 reads SGHTA; CDR2 reads FQGTGA. The CDR3 totals 18 residues. CDR3 nucleotides: TGTGCCAGCAGCTTCATTCCACTAGCGGAGCTTGGCACCGGGGAGCTGTTTTTT. It encodes CASSFIPLAELGTGELFF.

This clonotype showed up many times. Written as DNA, the CDR3 is TGCAGCGTTGCTACTAGCGGAAATGAGCAGTTCTTC. Translating gives CSVATSGNEQFF. The chain has TRBV29-1 and TRBJ2-1, with 8 bases identical to TRBD2. Germline-derived CDR1 and CDR2 are SQVTM and ANQGSEA. This CDR3 has 12 amino acids. With V trimmed by 4 bases and J by 7 bases, 3 bases remained unmatched.

The chain is built from TRBV7-6 and TRBJ2-1; 9 bases agree with TRBD2. In germline, CDR1 is SGHVS, CDR2 FNYEAQ. V trimming: 1 base; J trimming: 8 bases; junction bases outside the gene matches: 12. The CDR3 loop spans 17 amino acids. The CDR3 loop is CASSLEGRGGAHHEQFF. DNA of the CDR3: TGTGCCAGCAGCTTAGAAGGTCGCGGGGGGGCCCACCATGAGCAGTTCTTC. Drawing the rest from reference TRBV7-6 and TRBJ2-1, the complete variable domain is GAGVSQSPRYKVTKRGQDVALRCDPISGHVSLYWYRQALGQGPEFLTYFNYEAQQDKSGLPNDRFSAERPEGSISTLTIQRTEQRDSAMYRCASSLEGRGGAHHEQFFGPGTRLTVL.

This chain links TRBV18 with TRBJ2-5; the D gene is possibly TRBD2 (5 bases). Germline lookup yields CDR1 KGHSH and CDR2 LQKENI. The V gene lost 7 bases and the J gene lost 4 bases, with 10 bases spanning the gap. The length of the CDR3 is 12 residues. The CDR3 loop is CASCGQSETQYF. In DNA, the CDR3 is TGTGCCAGCTGCGGGCAGTCAGAGACCCAGTACTTC.

DNA of the CDR3: TGCGCCAGCAGTATCCAGCGGGAGGGCCTTATGGAGCAGTTCTTC. As protein: CASSIQREGLMEQFF. The chain uses TRBV5-1 and TRBJ2-1; 10 bases are shared with TRBD2. V gave up 5 bases and J gave up 10 bases; unmatched junction bases: 12. There are 15 residues in the CDR3. Germline values: CDR1 SGHRS, CDR2 YFSETQ.

The table lists this clonotype with many counts. The V and J genes are TRBV7-9 and TRBJ2-7, with 8 positions matching TRBD2. This CDR3 has 16 amino acids. V lost 7 bases, J lost 4 bases, and 15 bases stayed unmatched. Germline V gene sequence: CDR1 SEHNR, CDR2 FQNEAQ (reference sequence). In DNA, the CDR3 is TGTGCCAGCACCAAACGGGATAGCGGGAAACTTTACGAGCAGTACTTC. Amino acids: CASTKRDSGKLYEQYF.

The chain couples TRBV2 to TRBJ1-1; D is undetermined. The germline gives CDR1 SNHLY, CDR2 FYNNEI. V lost 4 bases and J 1 base, leaving 10 bases between the germline ends. There are 14 residues in the CDR3. CDR3: CASSAVAGNTEAFF. In DNA, the CDR3 is TGTGCCAGCAGTGCAGTTGCGGGGAACACTGAAGCTTTCTTT.

This clonotype was recorded a few times. The chain couples TRBV6-6 to TRBJ2-1; 8 bases are a match to TRBD1. Per germline, CDR1 MNHNY and CDR2 SVGAGI (reference sequence). With V trimmed by 7 bases and J by 9 bases, 8 bases remained unmatched. The CDR3 is made up of 13 amino acids. This chain's CDR3 is CASTQDRGGEQFF. CDR3 nucleotide sequence: TGTGCCAGCACCCAAGACAGGGGAGGTGAGCAGTTCTTC.

This clonotype was picked up many times. The J gene is TRBJ2-7, the V gene TRBV9; D remains ambiguous. Between the trimmed V and J ends, which lost 2 bases and 0 bases, there was a span of 9 bases. Germline V gene sequence: CDR1 SGDLS, CDR2 YYNGEE. The CDR3 loop spans 14 amino acids. For the CDR3, the DNA is TGTGCCAGCAGCGTTGGGGTAAGCTCCTACGAGCAGTACTTC. This encodes CASSVGVSSYEQYF.

This clonotype has ten or more counts. The rearrangement uses TRBV5-1 and TRBJ2-3, with no clear D. The germline gives CDR1 SGHRS, CDR2 YFSETQ. The CDR3 extends over 16 amino acids. V was pared by 0 bases and J by 0 bases, with 11 bases between. The CDR3: CASSLAATTSTDTQYF. The DNA for the CDR3 is TGCGCCAGCAGCTTGGCGGCAACAACTAGCACAGATACGCAGTATTTT.

This clonotype was seen repeatedly, ten times or more. The chain carries TRBV4-2 and TRBJ2-2; D perhaps matches TRBD1 (6 bases). Germline V gene lookup returns CDR1 LGHNA and CDR2 YNFKEQ. The CDR3 is made up of 16 amino acids. The ends were cut back, 4 bases at V and 5 bases at J, with 17 bases in the middle. The CDR3 region has the DNA TGTGCCAGCAGCCTCTACCGACAGGCCGAAACCGGGGAGCTGTTTTTT. Translation gives CASSLYRQAETGELFF.

The V call is TRBV5-6, the J call TRBJ2-5; 9 bases fit TRBD2. V lost 7 bases to trimming and J lost 5 bases; unmatched junction nucleotides: 6. From germline, CDR1 is SGHDT and CDR2 YYEEEE. CDR3 length: 13 residues. The chain's CDR3 is CASRGGGAETQYF. In DNA, the CDR3 is TGTGCCAGCCGAGGCGGGGGGGCGGAGACCCAGTACTTC.

The chain has TRBV6-1 and TRBJ1-5; TRBD1 aligns across 10 bases. Germline lookup yields CDR1 MNHNS and CDR2 SASEGT. This CDR3 comprises 16 residues. V lost 6 bases to trimming and J lost 0 bases; unmatched junction nucleotides: 5. Here the CDR3 reads CASRPGTGDSNQPQHF. In nucleotides, the CDR3 is TGTGCCAGCAGACCCGGGACAGGGGATAGCAATCAGCCCCAGCATTTT.

The sample holds many counts of this clonotype. The rearrangement uses TRBV18 and TRBJ1-5, with TRBD1 matching over 8 bases. The germline V gene has CDR1 KGHSH and CDR2 LQKENI. V shed 3 bases and J 6 bases; nucleotides not matched to a gene: 7. The CDR3 totals 15 residues. The CDR3 is CASSPPGGSGQPQHF. CDR3 DNA sequence: TGTGCCAGCTCACCCCCAGGGGGCTCGGGTCAGCCCCAGCATTTT. The variable domain in full, with the rest retrieved from reference TRBV18 and TRBJ1-5, is NAGVMQNPRHLVRRRGQEARLRCSPMKGHSHVYWYRQLPEEGLKFMVYLQKENIIDESGMPKERFSAEFPKEGPSILRIQQVVRGDSAAYFCASSPPGGSGQPQHFGDGTRLSIL.

This clonotype was observed a handful of times. This chain uses TRBV25-1 with TRBJ1-2, with a weak D call TRBD1 (5 bases). Deletions cut 5 bases from V and 1 base from J, with 11 bases between. The CDR3 has 14 residues. Germline V gene lookup returns CDR1 MGHDK and CDR2 SYGVNS. CDR3 amino acids: CASSTPGLNYGYTF. In DNA form, the CDR3 reads TGTGCCAGCAGTACGCCGGGACTTAACTATGGCTACACCTTC.

In this sample, this clonotype turned up a few times. V and J are TRBV7-9 and TRBJ2-2; no reliable D call. The CDR3 runs 17 residues. V lost 2 bases and J lost 3, with 16 bases in between. CDR1 and CDR2 from the germline V gene are SEHNR and FQNEAQ (reference sequence). The CDR3 DNA follows: TGTGCCAGCAGCTTAAGGGCGGCTTGGGAAGACACCGGGGAGCTGTTTTTT. Amino acid sequence: CASSLRAAWEDTGELFF.

This clonotype was detected a few times. The J gene is TRBJ2-7, the V gene TRBV6-5, with 8 nucleotides matching TRBD1. This CDR3 region has 14 residues. In germline, CDR1 is MNHEY, CDR2 SVGAGI. V dropped 2 bases and J dropped 3; count of bases not matched to a gene: 3. CDR3 in DNA: TGTGCCAGCAGTTACCGGGACAGGTACTACGAGCAGTACTTC. It is translated as CASSYRDRYYEQYF.

The chain links TRBV10-3 to TRBJ2-7; 9 bases map to TRBD2. The CDR3 is 14 amino acids. V lost 4 bases, J lost 3 bases, and 4 bases stayed unmatched. Per the germline V gene, CDR1 is ENHRY and CDR2 is SYGVKD. The chain's CDR3 is CAISGAGGYYEQYF. The CDR3 DNA is TGTGCCATCAGTGGAGCGGGAGGTTACTACGAGCAGTACTTC.

This clonotype was counted a few times. The V and J genes are TRBV6-2 or TRBV6-3 and TRBJ1-2; D is ambiguous. Germline lookup yields CDR1 MNHEY and CDR2 SVGEGT. The CDR3 runs 13 residues. Trimming took off 0 bases at V and 6 bases at J, with 8 bases between the two ends. Here the CDR3 DNA reads TGTGCCAGCAGTTACTCGAGTGGAAATGGCTACACCTTC. This gives the protein CASSYSSGNGYTF.

This clonotype has just a few counts. The chain employs TRBV18 and TRBJ2-1; 7 bases are a match to TRBD2. The junction had 9 bases not matched to a gene; V was cut back by 3 bases and J by 7 bases. The germline gives CDR1 KGHSH, CDR2 LQKENI. This CDR3 is built from 15 residues. The CDR3 sequence is CASSPGLAVGNEQFF. Here the CDR3 DNA reads TGTGCCAGCTCACCGGGCCTAGCGGTTGGGAATGAGCAGTTCTTC.

This clonotype was detected many times. The J gene is TRBJ2-7, the V gene TRBV4-1; 10 bases line up with TRBD2. Looked up from germline, CDR1 is MGHRA and CDR2 is YSYEKL. The CDR3 extends over 16 amino acids. With 0 bases clipped from V and 5 bases from J, the junction kept 7 bases outside the gene matches. In DNA, the CDR3 is TGCGCCAGCAGCCAAGATGTGCCTAGCGGGGGCCACGAGCAGTACTTC. It translates to CASSQDVPSGGHEQYF.

CDR3 bases: TGTGCCAGCAGTTTACCTTCGGAACCGAACACTGAAGCTTTCTTT. Translating it yields CASSLPSEPNTEAFF. The gene calls are TRBV28 and TRBJ1-1; D is undetermined. Trimming pared 2 bases from V and 1 base from J, leaving 11 bases between. Germline CDR1 is MDHEN and CDR2 is SYDVKM. The CDR3 consists of 15 residues. Based on the CDR3 plus reference TRBV28 and TRBJ1-1, the full variable domain is DVKVTQSSRYLVKRTGEKVFLECVQDMDHENMFWYRQDPGLGLRLIYFSYDVKMKEKGDIPEGYSVSREKKERFSLILESASTNQTSMYLCASSLPSEPNTEAFFGQGTRLTVV.